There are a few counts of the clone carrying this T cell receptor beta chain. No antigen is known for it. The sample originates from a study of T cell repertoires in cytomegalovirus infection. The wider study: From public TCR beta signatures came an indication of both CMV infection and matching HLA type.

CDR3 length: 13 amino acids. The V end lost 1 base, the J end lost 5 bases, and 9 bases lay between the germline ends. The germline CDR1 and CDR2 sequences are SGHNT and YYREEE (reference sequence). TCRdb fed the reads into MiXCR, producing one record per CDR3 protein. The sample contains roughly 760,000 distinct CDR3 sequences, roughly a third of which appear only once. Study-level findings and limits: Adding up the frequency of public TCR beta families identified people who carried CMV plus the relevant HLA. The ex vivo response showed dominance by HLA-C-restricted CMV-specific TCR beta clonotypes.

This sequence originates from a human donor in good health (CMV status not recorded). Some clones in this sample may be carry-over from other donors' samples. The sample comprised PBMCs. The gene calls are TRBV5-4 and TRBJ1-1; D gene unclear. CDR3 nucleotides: TGTGCCAGCAGCTTGAGCACAACGACTGAAGCTTTCTTT. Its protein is CASSLSTTTEAFF.